The rows below give T cell receptor beta chains drawn from one sample of a study of blood T cell repertoires in COVID-19. Using immunoSEQ multiplex PCR, the repertoire was profiled, and TCRdb retains in-frame clones only, with some absent. Of 150,000 to 200,000 clones in the sample, about 85% were seen once. The specimen sequenced was peripheral blood. Source of these receptors: an elderly woman with acute or convalescent COVID-19. Both conserved end residues are part of each CDR3. The order of the fields is V gene, J gene, D gene, clone size, CDR3 DNA, CDR3 protein. D genes are given only for firm matches. Size values are once, few and many counts, or a class for expanded clones, and some rows have none.

v_call: TRBV29-1
j_call: TRBJ1-4
d_call: TRBD1
clone_size: .
cdr3_nt: TGCAGCGTCGGAAAAAGAGAGGGGGCAAATGAAAAACTGTTTTTT
cdr3_aa: CSVGKREGANEKLFF

v_call: TRBV7-3
j_call: TRBJ2-3
d_call: TRBD1
clone_size: .
cdr3_nt: TGTGCCAGCAGCTTAATTGGGACAGGTAGAACAGATACGCAGTATTTT
cdr3_aa: CASSLIGTGRTDTQYF

v_call: TRBV29-1
j_call: TRBJ2-5
d_call: .
clone_size: .
cdr3_nt: TGCAGCGTTGAGGAGGGTTTTGAGACCCAGTACTTC
cdr3_aa: CSVEEGFETQYF

v_call: TRBV5-4
j_call: TRBJ1-1
d_call: .
clone_size: .
cdr3_nt: TGTGCCAGCAAAGCCGCGGTTAACACTGAAGCTTTCTTT
cdr3_aa: CASKAAVNTEAFF

v_call: TRBV7-2
j_call: TRBJ2-7
d_call: .
clone_size: .
cdr3_nt: TGTGCCAGCAGCTTAATAGGAGCACCCGGGGAGCAGTACTTC
cdr3_aa: CASSLIGAPGEQYF

v_call: TRBV5-1
j_call: TRBJ2-1
d_call: TRBD1
clone_size: .
cdr3_nt: TGCGCCAGCAGCACAGGGGGCGACTCCTACAATGAGCAGTTCTTC
cdr3_aa: CASSTGGDSYNEQFF

v_call: TRBV18
j_call: TRBJ2-7
d_call: TRBD1
clone_size: .
cdr3_nt: TGTGCCAGCTCGCGTGACCGGGACAGATTCGAGCAGTACTTC
cdr3_aa: CASSRDRDRFEQYF

v_call: TRBV5-1
j_call: TRBJ1-1
d_call: .
clone_size: .
cdr3_nt: TGCGCCAGCAGCTTGTCGCCAGGGGCTGAAGCTTTCTTT
cdr3_aa: CASSLSPGAEAFF

v_call: TRBV6-5
j_call: TRBJ1-2
d_call: .
clone_size: .
cdr3_nt: TGTGCCAGCCGCCCCCGGGAGGCTAACTATGGCTACACCTTC
cdr3_aa: CASRPREANYGYTF

v_call: TRBV7-2
j_call: TRBJ1-5
d_call: TRBD1
clone_size: .
cdr3_nt: TGTGCCAGCAGCCCAGACAGGGGGGGACAGCCCCAGCATTTT
cdr3_aa: CASSPDRGGQPQHF

v_call: TRBV9
j_call: TRBJ2-7
d_call: TRBD1
clone_size: once
cdr3_nt: TGTGCCAGCAGCGGAACGGGACAGCCTTACGAGCAGTACTTC
cdr3_aa: CASSGTGQPYEQYF

v_call: TRBV6-5
j_call: TRBJ1-3
d_call: TRBD1
clone_size: .
cdr3_nt: TGTGCCAGCAGTTACGGACAGGGGGCTGGAAACACCATATATTTT
cdr3_aa: CASSYGQGAGNTIYF

v_call: TRBV20-1
j_call: TRBJ2-6
d_call: .
clone_size: .
cdr3_nt: TGCAGTGCTAGTAAAGGAGGATTGGGGGCCAACGTCCTGACTTTC
cdr3_aa: CSASKGGLGANVLTF

v_call: TRBV7-2
j_call: TRBJ2-7
d_call: .
clone_size: few
cdr3_nt: TGTGCCAGCAGCTTAGACAGGGCCGAGCAGTACTTC
cdr3_aa: CASSLDRAEQYF

v_call: TRBV5-4
j_call: TRBJ2-3
d_call: TRBD2
clone_size: .
cdr3_nt: TGTGCCAGCAGCGATCGACTAGCGGGAGCAGATACGCAGTATTTT
cdr3_aa: CASSDRLAGADTQYF

v_call: TRBV11-3
j_call: TRBJ2-5
d_call: .
clone_size: .
cdr3_nt: TGTGCCAGCAGCTTAGGGACAACTAAAGAGACCCAGTACTTC
cdr3_aa: CASSLGTTKETQYF

v_call: TRBV15
j_call: TRBJ1-5
d_call: .
clone_size: .
cdr3_nt: TGTGCCACCAGCAGAGACTTGACAGTTTCCAATCAGCCCCAGCATTTT
cdr3_aa: CATSRDLTVSNQPQHF

v_call: TRBV9
j_call: TRBJ2-2
d_call: .
clone_size: .
cdr3_nt: TGTGCCAGCAGCGTAGGCCAGGGGTACACCGGGGAGCTGTTTTTT
cdr3_aa: CASSVGQGYTGELFF

v_call: TRBV5-6
j_call: TRBJ1-2
d_call: TRBD1
clone_size: .
cdr3_nt: TGTGCCAGCAGCCCACAGGGGGGCTATGGCTACACCTTC
cdr3_aa: CASSPQGGYGYTF

v_call: TRBV2
j_call: TRBJ1-5
d_call: TRBD1
clone_size: .
cdr3_nt: TGTGCCAGCAGGAGGGCAGGGGGCGATCAGCCCCAGCATTTT
cdr3_aa: CASRRAGGDQPQHF

v_call: TRBV7-9
j_call: TRBJ1-5
d_call: .
clone_size: .
cdr3_nt: TGTGCCAGCAGCTTATTTGGGGGGATCAATCAGCCCCAGCATTTT
cdr3_aa: CASSLFGGINQPQHF

v_call: TRBV18
j_call: TRBJ1-1
d_call: .
clone_size: few
cdr3_nt: TGTGCCAGCTCACCACAGGAGGCCGCCACTGAAGCTTTCTTT
cdr3_aa: CASSPQEAATEAFF

v_call: TRBV27
j_call: TRBJ1-2
d_call: TRBD1
clone_size: .
cdr3_nt: TGTGCCAGCAAGATCTTTCAGGGGGCGGGCTATGGCTACACCTTC
cdr3_aa: CASKIFQGAGYGYTF

v_call: TRBV3-1/TRBV3-2
j_call: TRBJ1-2
d_call: .
clone_size: .
cdr3_nt: TGTGCCAGCAGCCAAGATGGGCGATATGGCTACACCTTC
cdr3_aa: CASSQDGRYGYTF

v_call: TRBV2
j_call: TRBJ2-3
d_call: .
clone_size: .
cdr3_nt: TGTGCCAGCAGTGAACGGACATTCAGCACAGATACGCAGTATTTT
cdr3_aa: CASSERTFSTDTQYF

v_call: TRBV4-1
j_call: TRBJ2-2
d_call: .
clone_size: .
cdr3_nt: TGCGCCAGCAGTCGAGAGGGAGCGGACCCGCCCGGGGAGCTGTTTTTT
cdr3_aa: CASSREGADPPGELFF

v_call: TRBV5-4
j_call: TRBJ2-7
d_call: .
clone_size: .
cdr3_nt: TGTGCCAGCAGCTACGAACGAGGCCTCTCCTACGAGCAGTACTTC
cdr3_aa: CASSYERGLSYEQYF

v_call: TRBV15
j_call: TRBJ2-3
d_call: .
clone_size: .
cdr3_nt: TGTGCCACCAGCAGAGGGGGCACGTGGGGGGGCACAGATACGCAGTATTTT
cdr3_aa: CATSRGGTWGGTDTQYF

v_call: TRBV25-1
j_call: TRBJ1-2
d_call: TRBD1
clone_size: .
cdr3_nt: TGTGCCAGCAGTTTCAGGGGGGATGGCTACACCTTC
cdr3_aa: CASSFRGDGYTF

v_call: TRBV6-1
j_call: TRBJ2-1
d_call: .
clone_size: .
cdr3_nt: TGTGCCAGCAGTGAACTGGGCCGCAGCTCCTACAATGAGCAGTTCTTC
cdr3_aa: CASSELGRSSYNEQFF

v_call: TRBV27
j_call: TRBJ2-6
d_call: TRBD1
clone_size: .
cdr3_nt: TGTGCCAGCAGCCCGACAGGGGGCCGCTCTGGGGCCAACGTCCTGACTTTC
cdr3_aa: CASSPTGGRSGANVLTF

v_call: TRBV5-1
j_call: TRBJ2-1
d_call: TRBD2
clone_size: .
cdr3_nt: TGCGCCAGCAGGGTGGGGCTAGCGGACTACAATGAGCAGTTCTTC
cdr3_aa: CASRVGLADYNEQFF

v_call: TRBV29-1
j_call: TRBJ1-4
d_call: .
clone_size: .
cdr3_nt: TGCAGCGTTGAGGAAGGGGTTGGAGAAAAACTGTTTTTT
cdr3_aa: CSVEEGVGEKLFF

v_call: TRBV27
j_call: TRBJ1-5
d_call: .
clone_size: .
cdr3_nt: TGTGCCAGCAGTTTCTCGGGTAATCAGCCCCAGCATTTT
cdr3_aa: CASSFSGNQPQHF

v_call: TRBV7-6
j_call: TRBJ2-3
d_call: .
clone_size: .
cdr3_nt: TGTGCCAGCAGCTTAGATGGAGGGGGGGGACCAGATACGCAGTATTTT
cdr3_aa: CASSLDGGGGPDTQYF

v_call: TRBV9
j_call: TRBJ2-7
d_call: TRBD1
clone_size: .
cdr3_nt: TGTGCCAGCAGCCCCAGCTCCGGGACAGGGGACGAGCAGTACTTC
cdr3_aa: CASSPSSGTGDEQYF

v_call: TRBV5-1
j_call: TRBJ2-2
d_call: .
clone_size: .
cdr3_nt: TGCGCCAGCTCCAGAGTAGGGGGGGCCGGGGAGCTGTTTTTT
cdr3_aa: CASSRVGGAGELFF

v_call: TRBV19
j_call: TRBJ2-3
d_call: TRBD2
clone_size: .
cdr3_nt: TGTGCCAGTAGAACTAGCGGGGACACAGATACGCAGTATTTT
cdr3_aa: CASRTSGDTDTQYF

v_call: TRBV5-8
j_call: TRBJ2-3
d_call: .
clone_size: .
cdr3_nt: TGTGCCAGCAGCCGCGGGACCCGCCATGGGGATACGCAGTATTTT
cdr3_aa: CASSRGTRHGDTQYF

v_call: TRBV27
j_call: TRBJ1-1
d_call: TRBD1
clone_size: once
cdr3_nt: TGTGCCAGCAGCCCCGGGACAGGGGGTTCGGAAGCTTTCTTT
cdr3_aa: CASSPGTGGSEAFF

v_call: TRBV10-3
j_call: TRBJ1-3
d_call: TRBD1
clone_size: .
cdr3_nt: TGTGCCATCAGCCTAGGACAGGCCCGTGACACCATATATTTT
cdr3_aa: CAISLGQARDTIYF

v_call: TRBV29-1
j_call: TRBJ1-2
d_call: .
clone_size: .
cdr3_nt: TGCAGCGTTGGGGGGCAAACATCGCCCTTAAACTATGGCTACACCTTC
cdr3_aa: CSVGGQTSPLNYGYTF

v_call: TRBV10-1
j_call: TRBJ1-5
d_call: .
clone_size: once
cdr3_nt: TGCGCCAGCAGTGAGGGACAGAGCAATCAGCCCCAGCATTTT
cdr3_aa: CASSEGQSNQPQHF

v_call: TRBV6-6
j_call: TRBJ1-1
d_call: TRBD1
clone_size: .
cdr3_nt: TGTGCCAGCAGTCAATGGGACAGGGGGAACACTGAAGCTTTCTTT
cdr3_aa: CASSQWDRGNTEAFF

v_call: TRBV29-1
j_call: TRBJ1-2
d_call: TRBD1
clone_size: once
cdr3_nt: TGCAGCCTCCGGGACAGGAATGCTTATGGCTACACCTTC
cdr3_aa: CSLRDRNAYGYTF

v_call: TRBV2
j_call: TRBJ1-4
d_call: TRBD1
clone_size: .
cdr3_nt: TGTGCCAGCAGCCCGACAGGGAGGGAAAAACTGTTTTTT
cdr3_aa: CASSPTGREKLFF

v_call: TRBV6-5
j_call: TRBJ2-3
d_call: .
clone_size: .
cdr3_nt: TGTGCCAGCACTCCAACTAGACAAAGCACAGATACGCAGTATTTT
cdr3_aa: CASTPTRQSTDTQYF

v_call: TRBV19
j_call: TRBJ2-3
d_call: .
clone_size: .
cdr3_nt: TGTGCCAGTAGTCGGGCAGGGGGCACAGATACGCAGTATTTT
cdr3_aa: CASSRAGGTDTQYF

v_call: TRBV5-1
j_call: TRBJ1-1
d_call: TRBD1
clone_size: .
cdr3_nt: TGCGCCAGCAGCTTGGATACCGGGACAGGGGGGACTGAAGCTTTCTTT
cdr3_aa: CASSLDTGTGGTEAFF

v_call: TRBV1
j_call: TRBJ2-3
d_call: .
clone_size: .
cdr3_nt: TGCACCAGCAGCGGACTAGGAACACGCACAGATACGCAGTATTTT
cdr3_aa: CTSSGLGTRTDTQYF

v_call: TRBV7-9
j_call: TRBJ1-1
d_call: .
clone_size: .
cdr3_nt: TGTGCCAGCAGCGCCCGGACGGGGATGAACACTGAAGCTTTCTTT
cdr3_aa: CASSARTGMNTEAFF

v_call: TRBV19
j_call: TRBJ2-2
d_call: .
clone_size: .
cdr3_nt: TGTGCCAGTAGTGACCCGGGTCTCACCGGGGAGCTGTTTTTT
cdr3_aa: CASSDPGLTGELFF